These 3 T cell receptor beta chains share one sample of origin, sequenced in a study of T-cell memory formation after mild COVID-19. Using its own MiXCR run on the 5' RACE reads, TCRdb lists one record per CDR3 protein. The table includes about 470,000 distinct CDR3 sequences, 15% to 20% detected once. Sequences were obtained from PBMCs or a T cell subset sorted from them (not recorded which). These receptors were taken from an adult woman who had mild COVID-19 (a few samples of this study predate the infection). Cell type and time point are not known.

This clonotype was seen a few times. The rearrangement uses TRBV30 and TRBJ2-1; the D call may be TRBD1 or TRBD2 (7 bases each). Trimming removed 4 bases at V and 7 bases at J, with 14 bases between. Germline V gene sequence: CDR1 GTSNPN, CDR2 SVGIG (reference sequence). The CDR3 length is 13 residues. The CDR3 protein is CAWTGGESNEQFF. In DNA form, the CDR3 reads TGTGCCTGGACAGGGGGGGAGTCTAATGAGCAGTTCTTC.

This clonotype was found a few times. The chain is built from TRBV7-9 and TRBJ2-2; the match to TRBD2 covers 12 bases. The CDR3 extends over 15 amino acids. Looked up from germline, CDR1 is SEHNR and CDR2 is FQNEAQ (reference sequence). The V gene end was trimmed by 8 bases and the J gene end by 6 bases; junction bases not matched to a gene: 7. The CDR3 DNA is TGTGCCAGCTCCAAAGGGACTAGCGGGTCCGGGGAGCTGTTTTTT. It encodes CASSKGTSGSGELFF.

This clonotype was recorded a few times. The chain recombines TRBV7-9 with TRBJ2-1; D gene ambiguous. The germline V gene has CDR1 SEHNR and CDR2 FQNEAQ (reference sequence). The V gene lost 6 bases and the J gene lost 0 bases, with 12 bases spanning the gap. This CDR3 is built from 15 residues. In nucleotides, the CDR3 is TGTGCCAGCAGGTCTCCCCGGAGCTCCTACAATGAGCAGTTCTTC. This codes for CASRSPRSSYNEQFF.